This T cell receptor (beta chain) was identified in a study of shared clonotypes between healthy human individuals. The study, taken as a whole, reports: Blood alone was sampled, and tissue repertoires likely differ.

V lost 2 bases, J lost 4 bases, and 9 bases lay in between. Germline loops: CDR1 SGHTA, CDR2 FQGNSA. The CDR3 totals 13 residues. Produced via immunoSEQ multiplex PCR; TCRdb's table is partial and in-frame only. Of fewer than 3 million clones listed, approximately 90% are singletons. In the case of this clone: Its antigen is unknown. This CDR3 is also generated by other DNA sequences in the sample.

Material: naive CD4+ T cells from PBMCs. Regarding subset: CD45RA+ positively selected. This TCR derives from a man between 18 and 29 years old in good health. Some clones in this sample may be carry-over from other donors' samples. The chain is built from TRBV7-2 and TRBJ2-7; no reliable D call. Written as DNA, the CDR3 is TGTGCCAGCAGCTTATCATTCCGTTACGAGCAGTACTTC. It is translated as CASSLSFRYEQYF.